The 21 T cell receptor beta chains below were found in one sample sequenced in a study of regulatory T cells in long-lasting Graves disease. The time point was: newly diagnosed GD, antithyroid drugs for less than 3 months. Preparation of the TCR library used RNA extracted from PBMCs. Through Arm-PCR of CDR3 regions and iRepertoire HTBI primers, TCR beta libraries were built. One entry per CDR3 protein, called by TCRdb with MiXCR from the multiplex PCR reads. This table has 300,000 to 400,000 distinct CDR3 sequences, around 15% appearing once. The same data also contributed to another study, on T cells in Graves' hyperthyroidism and ophthalmopathy.

The sequenced sample was peripheral blood mononuclear cells (PBMCs), obtained at new diagnosis, from a patient treated with antithyroid drugs. The receptors here all came from a man aged 35-49 years with Graves disease.

At least ten counts were recorded for this clonotype. The CDR3 loop is CASSPFIIHEQFF. The CDR3, as DNA: TGTGCCAGCAGCCCGTTCATAATCCATGAGCAGTTCTTC. J is TRBJ2-1 and V is TRBV7-9; D is undetermined. Germline V gene lookup returns CDR1 SEHNR and CDR2 FQNEAQ (reference sequence). V was trimmed by 5 bases and J by 8 bases, leaving 13 bases between them. The CDR3 totals 13 residues.

At least ten counts were recorded for this clonotype. The rearrangement links TRBV2 to TRBJ2-7; 9 bases align to TRBD2. Germline values: CDR1 SNHLY, CDR2 FYNNEI. The CDR3 consists of 15 residues. Losses at the gene ends were 6 bases for V and 4 bases for J; bases not matched to a gene: 10. The CDR3 loop is CASSPRSSGDYEQYF. DNA of the CDR3: TGTGCCAGCAGCCCCAGGTCTAGCGGGGATTACGAGCAGTACTTC. The variable domain in full, with the rest retrieved from reference TRBV2 and TRBJ2-7, is EPEVTQTPSHQVTQMGQEVILRCVPISNHLYFYWYRQILGQKVEFLVSFYNNEISEKSEIFDDQFSVERPDGSNFTLKIRSTKLEDSAMYFCASSPRSSGDYEQYFGPGTRLTVT.

The chain carries TRBV9 and TRBJ2-3; TRBD2 is a possible D gene (5 bases). Germline CDR1 and CDR2: SGDLS and YYNGEE. V lost 4 bases to trimming and J lost 2 bases, with 11 bases between them. The CDR3 spans 14 residues. The CDR3 bases are TGTGCCAGCAGCCCTCGAGGGTACACAGATACGCAGTATTTT. This gives the protein CASSPRGYTDTQYF.

This clonotype was seen more than once but under ten times. The chain links TRBV6-1 to TRBJ1-4; unclear D gene. The CDR3 is 15 amino acids. V lost 0 bases and J lost 4, with 9 bases in between. From germline, CDR1 is MNHNS and CDR2 SASEGT. CDR3 in DNA: TGTGCCAGCAGTGAAGCGCTTCTACGTAATGAAAAACTGTTTTTT. Residues: CASSEALLRNEKLFF.

This clonotype was found many times. The V call is TRBV7-9, the J call TRBJ1-5; maybe TRBD1 (5 bases). This CDR3 is 17 amino acids long. The germline V gene has CDR1 SEHNR and CDR2 FQNEAQ (reference sequence). V lost 1 base and J 2 bases, leaving 15 bases between the germline ends. The CDR3 reads CASSLVGQGQGNQPQHF. CDR3 nucleotides: TGTGCCAGCAGCTTAGTTGGTCAGGGTCAGGGCAATCAGCCCCAGCATTTT.

In this sample, this clonotype turned up many times. Mismatch with germline at one junction end may stem from a read error. V usage is TRBV29-1 and J usage is TRBJ2-1, with 11 bases matching TRBD2. Germline-derived CDR1 and CDR2 are SQVTM and ANQGSEA. The CDR3 runs to 14 residues. DNA of the CDR3: TGCAGCGCTGAAACTAGCGGGGGATACAATGAGCAGTTCTTC. It encodes CSAETSGGYNEQFF.

This clonotype was recorded many times. The CDR3: CASSVVRGNTEAFF. In DNA, the CDR3 is TGTGCCAGCAGCGTAGTGAGAGGGAACACTGAAGCTTTCTTT. This chain uses TRBV9 with TRBJ1-1; D ambiguous. The CDR3 consists of 14 residues. Germline CDR1 and CDR2: SGDLS and YYNGEE. Between the trimmed V and J ends, which lost 0 bases and 1 base, there was a span of 7 bases. The whole variable domain, remainder taken from reference TRBV9 and TRBJ1-1, is DSGVTQTPKHLITATGQRVTLRCSPRSGDLSVYWYQQSLDQGLQFLIQYYNGEERAKGNILERFSAQQFPDLHSELNLSSLELGDSALYFCASSVVRGNTEAFFGQGTRLTVV.

This clonotype occurred a few times. The chain combines TRBV7-2 with TRBJ2-6; no definite D call. The germline V gene has CDR1 SGHTA and CDR2 FQGNSA. The CDR3 loop spans 15 amino acids. Trimming cost V 5 bases and J 2 bases, with 10 bases left between them. CDR3 protein: CASSVSFAGANVLTF. The CDR3 bases are TGTGCCAGCAGCGTGAGTTTCGCTGGGGCCAACGTCCTGACTTTC.

This clonotype came up many times. The rearrangement uses TRBV28 and TRBJ2-1, with 8 bases aligning to TRBD2. Germline V CDR1 and CDR2: MDHEN, SYDVKM. This CDR3 region has 16 residues. V lost 2 bases, J lost 4 bases, and 7 bases stayed unmatched. The CDR3 region has the DNA TGTGCCAGCAGTTTAGAACTCAGCGGGGGTTACAATGAGCAGTTCTTC. The encoded protein is CASSLELSGGYNEQFF.

This clonotype came up many times. V usage is TRBV27 and J usage is TRBJ2-5; 7 bases are a match to TRBD1. V lost 6 bases and J lost 5; bases outside the gene matches: 15. CDR3 length: 16 residues. In germline, CDR1 is MNHEY, CDR2 SMNVEV (reference sequence). This CDR3 reads CASSRDSPIVTETQYF. Here the CDR3 DNA reads TGTGCCAGCAGCCGGGACAGCCCGATAGTCACCGAGACCCAGTACTTC.

This clonotype was found many times. This sequence joins TRBV2 and TRBJ1-5, with a possible D match to TRBD1 (5 bases). V was trimmed by 6 bases and J by 5 bases, leaving 20 bases between them. CDR3 length equals 16 residues. From germline, CDR1 is SNHLY and CDR2 FYNNEI. CDR3 in amino acids: CASRGGTSVGDQPQHF. Written as DNA, the CDR3 is TGTGCCAGCAGAGGAGGGACCTCGGTGGGAGATCAGCCCCAGCATTTT.

This clonotype turned up a few times. The chain is built from TRBV28 and TRBJ1-2, with a weak D call TRBD1 (6 bases). This CDR3 has 15 amino acids. V gave up 3 bases and J gave up 0 bases, with 11 bases separating them. Germline-derived CDR1 and CDR2 are MDHEN and SYDVKM. CDR3 sequence: CASSFPGDANYGYTF. The CDR3 nucleotides are TGTGCCAGCAGTTTCCCAGGGGATGCTAACTATGGCTACACCTTC.

Many counts were recorded for this clonotype. The chain recombines TRBV29-1 with TRBJ1-1; TRBD1 might be the D (5 bases). Looked up from germline, CDR1 is SQVTM and CDR2 is ANQGSEA. V was trimmed by 6 bases and J by 0 bases, leaving 14 bases between them. This CDR3 contains 14 residues. The CDR3 region has the DNA TGCAGCGTCTCTGACAGCCCTATGAACACTGAAGCTTTCTTT. Protein product: CSVSDSPMNTEAFF. Full variable domain (missing parts from reference TRBV29-1 and TRBJ1-1): SAVISQKPSRDICQRGTSLTIQCQVDSQVTMMFWYRQQPGQSLTLIATANQGSEATYESGFVIDKFPISRPNLTFSTLTVSNMSPEDSSIYLCSVSDSPMNTEAFFGQGTRLTVV.

This clonotype was counted ten times or more. The V gene is TRBV10-3, the J gene TRBJ2-7, with a possible D match to TRBD1 (6 bases). The CDR3 has 14 residues. Germline CDR1 is ENHRY and CDR2 is SYGVKD. V gave up 5 bases and J gave up 2 bases, with 13 bases separating them. CDR3 amino acids: CAISSGHTTYEQYF. Written as DNA, the CDR3 is TGTGCCATCAGTTCGGGACATACCACCTACGAGCAGTACTTC.

This clonotype was counted between two and nine times. The chain joins TRBV20-1 to TRBJ1-5; no clear D. The germline V and J ends were trimmed by 0 bases and 9 bases, with 18 bases remaining between them. Germline CDR1 DFQATT, CDR2 SNEGSKA (reference sequence). This CDR3 contains 15 residues. The DNA of the CDR3 is TGCAGTGCTAGAGATAGGGTCAGCTCAGTTTCGCCCCAGCATTTT. It codes for CSARDRVSSVSPQHF.

This clonotype was counted at least ten times. The chain joins TRBV27 to TRBJ1-5; D unclear. V gave up 3 bases and J gave up 9 bases, with 15 bases separating them. Germline loops: CDR1 MNHEY, CDR2 SMNVEV (reference sequence). This CDR3 contains 14 residues. The DNA for the CDR3 is TGTGCCAGCAGTTTGCTAGGGAGGCAAGGGCCCCAGCATTTT. Translated, it gives CASSLLGRQGPQHF.

This clonotype was counted between two and nine times. The J gene is TRBJ2-6, the V gene TRBV3-1; D not resolved. CDR3 length equals 16 residues. Between the trimmed V and J ends, which lost 2 bases and 4 bases, there was a span of 12 bases. CDR1 is LGHDT and CDR2 is YNNKEL in the germline V gene (reference sequence). In DNA form, the CDR3 reads TGTGCCAGCAGCCAACTAAGAGGATACGGGGCCAACGTCCTGACTTTC. Residues: CASSQLRGYGANVLTF.

The rearrangement uses TRBV27 and TRBJ2-1, with 7 nucleotides matching TRBD1. CDR1 and CDR2 (germline): MNHEY, SMNVEV (reference sequence). The V segment lost 7 bases and the J segment 6 bases; nucleotides outside the gene matches: 12. This CDR3 has 15 residues. CDR3 coding DNA: TGTGCCAGCAACTACAGGGGAACTCCCCCCAATGAGCAGTTCTTC. Its protein product is CASNYRGTPPNEQFF.

This clonotype was recorded a few times. CDR3 residues: CASSPGDRMTAYGYTF. The CDR3 DNA sequence: TGCGCCAGCAGCCCAGGAGACAGGATGACTGCCTATGGCTACACCTTC. V is TRBV5-1 and J is TRBJ1-2, with D possibly TRBD1 on 6 matching bases. The CDR3 spans 16 residues. Germline CDR1 is SGHRS and CDR2 is YFSETQ. Trimming took off 4 bases at V and 4 bases at J, with 20 bases between the two ends.

The rearrangement uses TRBV6-4 and TRBJ1-5; no firm D call. The CDR3 totals 18 residues. Trimming pared 1 base from V and 0 bases from J, leaving 16 bases between. Germline CDR1 is MRHNA and CDR2 is SNTAGT. The CDR3 nucleotides are TGTGCCAGCAGTGACTTGGCAGGTTTGAGACATAGCAATCAGCCCCAGCATTTT. It codes for CASSDLAGLRHSNQPQHF.

Comment on this clonotype: A much larger clone differs by one base, so this may be a read error. V gene TRBV5-5 combines with J gene TRBJ1-1, with D perhaps matching TRBD1 (6 bases). Germline lookup yields CDR1 SGHKS and CDR2 YYEKEE (reference sequence). The CDR3 loop spans 14 amino acids. CDR3 protein: CASGLTRGNTEAFF. CDR3 DNA sequence: TGTGCCAGCGGCTTGACCAGGGGAAACACTGAAGCTTTCTTT.